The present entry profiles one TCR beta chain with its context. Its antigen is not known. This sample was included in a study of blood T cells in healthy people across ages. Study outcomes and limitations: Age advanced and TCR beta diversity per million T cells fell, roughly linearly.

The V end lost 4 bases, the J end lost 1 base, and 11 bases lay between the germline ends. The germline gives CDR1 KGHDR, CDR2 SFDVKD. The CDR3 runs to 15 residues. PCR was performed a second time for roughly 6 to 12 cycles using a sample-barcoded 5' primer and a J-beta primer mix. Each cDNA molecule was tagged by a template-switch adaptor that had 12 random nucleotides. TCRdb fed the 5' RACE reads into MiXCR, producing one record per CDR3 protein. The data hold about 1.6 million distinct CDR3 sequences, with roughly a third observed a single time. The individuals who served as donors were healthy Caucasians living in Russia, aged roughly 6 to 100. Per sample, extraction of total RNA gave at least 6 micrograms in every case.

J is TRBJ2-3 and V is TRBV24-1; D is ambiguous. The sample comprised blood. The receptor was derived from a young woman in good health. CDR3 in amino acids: CATSDSRRGTDTQYF. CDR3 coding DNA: TGTGCCACCAGTGACTCCCGTAGGGGCACAGATACGCAGTATTTT.